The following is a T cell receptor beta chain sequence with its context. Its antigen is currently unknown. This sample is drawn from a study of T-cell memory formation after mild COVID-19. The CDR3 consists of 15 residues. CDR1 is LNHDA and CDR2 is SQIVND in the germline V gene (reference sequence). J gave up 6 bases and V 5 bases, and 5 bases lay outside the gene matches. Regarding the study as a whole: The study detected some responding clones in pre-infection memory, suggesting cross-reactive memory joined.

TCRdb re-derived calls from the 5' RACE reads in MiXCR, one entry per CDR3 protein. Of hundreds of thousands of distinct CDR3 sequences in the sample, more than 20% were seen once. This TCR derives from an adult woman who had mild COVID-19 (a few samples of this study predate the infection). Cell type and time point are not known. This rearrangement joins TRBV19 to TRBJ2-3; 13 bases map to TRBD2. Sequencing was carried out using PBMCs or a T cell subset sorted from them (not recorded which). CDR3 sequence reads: CASSSRTSGGDTQYF. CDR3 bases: TGTGCCAGTAGTTCAAGGACTAGCGGGGGTGATACGCAGTATTTT.